This is a list of T cell receptor beta chains from one sample in a study of blood T cell repertoires in COVID-19. Generated by immunoSEQ multiplex PCR, the TCRdb table keeps only in-frame clones and is missing some. The sample holds fewer than 250,000 clones, 65% to 85% seen once. Sequencing input: peripheral blood. These receptors were collected from a man between 50 and 59 years old with active or convalescent COVID-19. Both conserved end residues are part of each CDR3. Each record gives: D gene, J gene, clone size, V gene, CDR3 protein, CDR3 DNA. D genes are given only for firm matches. Size tells how often a clone was seen (once, few, many) or the class of an expanded clone, and some rows leave it out.

D: TRBD2
J: TRBJ2-7
size: few
V: TRBV7-2
CDR3: CASSLVASGGDEQYF
DNA: TGTGCCAGCAGCTTAGTGGCTAGCGGGGGGGACGAGCAGTACTTC

D: TRBD1
J: TRBJ1-2
size: -
V: TRBV9
CDR3: CASSQPGQGSLDGYTF
DNA: TGTGCCAGCAGCCAACCGGGACAGGGAAGTTTGGACGGCTACACCTTC

D: TRBD2
J: TRBJ2-3
size: -
V: TRBV3-1/TRBV3-2
CDR3: CASSQGAGGTDTQYF
DNA: TGTGCCAGCAGCCAAGGAGCGGGGGGCACAGATACGCAGTATTTT

D: -
J: TRBJ1-1
size: -
V: TRBV20-1
CDR3: CSASAGNLATFF
DNA: TGCAGTGCTAGTGCGGGAAATCTAGCCACTTTCTTT

D: -
J: TRBJ1-3
size: -
V: TRBV3-1/TRBV3-2
CDR3: CASSQELTGTYGNTIYF
DNA: TGTGCCAGCAGCCAAGAATTGACGGGAACGTACGGAAACACCATATATTTT

D: -
J: TRBJ1-1
size: few
V: TRBV10-2
CDR3: CASSELIVRGTEAFF
DNA: TGCGCCAGCAGTGAGTTAATCGTAAGGGGCACTGAAGCTTTCTTT

D: -
J: TRBJ1-2
size: -
V: TRBV29-1
CDR3: CSAEGGANYGYTF
DNA: TGCAGCGCCGAGGGGGGGGCTAACTATGGCTACACCTTC

D: -
J: TRBJ1-3
size: -
V: TRBV19
CDR3: CASRWTESSGNTIYF
DNA: TGTGCCAGTAGATGGACAGAGAGCTCTGGAAACACCATATATTTT

D: TRBD2
J: TRBJ2-5
size: -
V: TRBV10-2
CDR3: CASSDPGLAGGFQETQYF
DNA: TGCGCCAGCAGTGACCCGGGACTAGCGGGGGGGTTCCAAGAGACCCAGTACTTC

D: -
J: TRBJ1-6
size: -
V: TRBV11-2
CDR3: CASSSRTGPNSPLHF
DNA: TGTGCCAGCAGCTCCCGAACAGGGCCTAATTCACCCCTCCACTTT

D: TRBD1
J: TRBJ1-2
size: -
V: TRBV7-9
CDR3: CASSSSTGGIYGYTF
DNA: TGTGCCAGCAGCTCCTCGACAGGGGGGATCTATGGCTACACCTTC

D: -
J: TRBJ1-1
size: -
V: TRBV30
CDR3: CAWSVPGVKAEAFF
DNA: TGTGCCTGGAGTGTACCGGGGGTAAAGGCTGAAGCTTTCTTT

D: TRBD2
J: TRBJ2-7
size: few
V: TRBV4-1
CDR3: CASSQEGLAGSYEQYF
DNA: TGCGCCAGCAGCCAAGAGGGACTAGCGGGGTCCTACGAGCAGTACTTC

D: TRBD1
J: TRBJ1-1
size: -
V: TRBV11-2
CDR3: CASSWGQGTTEAFF
DNA: TGTGCCAGCAGCTGGGGACAGGGGACCACTGAAGCTTTCTTT

D: -
J: TRBJ1-2
size: few
V: TRBV28
CDR3: CASRATVRNGYTF
DNA: TGTGCCAGCAGAGCGACAGTACGGAATGGCTACACCTTC

D: -
J: TRBJ1-2
size: -
V: TRBV2
CDR3: CASAGQELYGYTF
DNA: TGTGCCAGCGCGGGGCAGGAGCTCTATGGCTACACCTTC

D: TRBD1
J: TRBJ1-1
size: -
V: TRBV5-1
CDR3: CASSLQGAYTEAFF
DNA: TGCGCCAGCAGCTTACAGGGGGCTTACACTGAAGCTTTCTTT

D: -
J: TRBJ2-7
size: -
V: TRBV7-2
CDR3: CASSSGLATYEQYF
DNA: TGTGCCAGCAGCTCTGGACTTGCTACTTACGAGCAGTACTTC

D: -
J: TRBJ2-3
size: -
V: TRBV7-7
CDR3: CASSLGRQNTDTQYF
DNA: TGTGCTAGCAGCTTAGGGCGGCAGAACACAGATACGCAGTATTTT

D: TRBD1
J: TRBJ2-7
size: once
V: TRBV5-1
CDR3: CASSLAGTGSSYEQYF
DNA: TGCGCCAGCAGCTTGGCCGGGACAGGGAGCTCCTACGAGCAGTACTTC

D: -
J: TRBJ2-7
size: -
V: TRBV7-3
CDR3: CASSLTAGETYEQYF
DNA: TGTGCCAGCAGCTTAACGGCAGGGGAAACGTACGAGCAGTACTTC

D: -
J: TRBJ1-2
size: -
V: TRBV7-2
CDR3: CASSFQGSNYGYTF
DNA: TGTGCCAGCAGCTTTCAGGGCTCTAACTATGGCTACACCTTC

D: -
J: TRBJ1-1
size: once
V: TRBV18
CDR3: CASSRGTTDTEAFF
DNA: TGTGCCAGCTCCCGTGGTACGACAGACACTGAAGCTTTCTTT

D: TRBD2
J: TRBJ2-1
size: once
V: TRBV3-1/TRBV3-2
CDR3: CASSQSGGVGEQFF
DNA: TGTGCCAGCAGCCAAAGCGGGGGGGTAGGTGAGCAGTTCTTC

D: -
J: TRBJ1-6
size: -
V: TRBV5-1
CDR3: CASRTGWQGGLHF
DNA: TGCGCCAGCAGGACTGGGTGGCAAGGGGGCCTCCACTTT

D: -
J: TRBJ1-2
size: few
V: TRBV30
CDR3: CAWSDRQNGYTF
DNA: TGTGCCTGGAGCGACAGGCAGAATGGCTACACCTTC

D: -
J: TRBJ1-6
size: -
V: TRBV27
CDR3: CASSLNGGGWRRSPLHF
DNA: TGTGCCAGCAGTTTGAATGGGGGGGGGTGGAGGAGGTCACCCCTCCACTTT

D: -
J: TRBJ2-7
size: -
V: TRBV10-1
CDR3: CASSESTGTYEQYF
DNA: TGCGCCAGCAGTGAGTCGACAGGCACCTACGAGCAGTACTTC

D: -
J: TRBJ1-1
size: -
V: TRBV7-2
CDR3: CASSFSRGFTEAFF
DNA: TGTGCCAGCAGCTTTAGCAGGGGCTTCACTGAAGCTTTCTTT

D: -
J: TRBJ2-7
size: -
V: TRBV20-1
CDR3: CSASLHEQYF
DNA: TGCAGTGCTAGTCTCCACGAGCAGTACTTC

D: TRBD1
J: TRBJ2-7
size: -
V: TRBV18
CDR3: CASSPNLPGQGAYEQYF
DNA: TGTGCCAGCTCACCAAATTTACCGGGACAGGGGGCCTACGAGCAGTACTTC

D: TRBD1
J: TRBJ1-2
size: -
V: TRBV13
CDR3: CASSLGTGAYGYTF
DNA: TGTGCCAGCAGCTTAGGGACAGGGGCCTATGGCTACACCTTC

D: TRBD1
J: TRBJ2-3
size: -
V: TRBV19
CDR3: CASIPGTGGADTQYF
DNA: TGTGCCAGTATCCCAGGGACAGGGGGCGCAGATACGCAGTATTTT

D: TRBD1
J: TRBJ2-7
size: -
V: TRBV5-8
CDR3: CASRGQGAYEQYF
DNA: TGTGCCAGCAGGGGGCAGGGGGCTTACGAGCAGTACTTC

D: -
J: TRBJ2-5
size: -
V: TRBV6-5
CDR3: CASTSGSIGETQYF
DNA: TGTGCCAGCACCTCTGGGTCAATCGGGGAGACCCAGTACTTC

D: -
J: TRBJ2-2
size: -
V: TRBV27
CDR3: CASSLATGSRRAGELFF
DNA: TGTGCCAGCAGTTTAGCTACAGGGAGTCGGAGAGCCGGGGAGCTGTTTTTT

D: TRBD2
J: TRBJ2-3
size: -
V: TRBV18
CDR3: CASSPGGGTDTQYF
DNA: TGTGCCAGCTCACCAGGGGGGGGCACAGATACGCAGTATTTT